Each of the 24 T cell receptor beta chains below was sequenced from the same sample in a study of blood T cell repertoires in COVID-19. The data were produced by immunoSEQ multiplex PCR, yet TCRdb's version contains in-frame clones alone and is incomplete. The sample records 50,000 or so clones, 83% being singletons. The sequenced sample consisted of peripheral blood. The receptor set was obtained from a man aged 40-50 years with acute or convalescent COVID-19.

V and J are TRBV6-5 and TRBJ2-7; perhaps TRBD1 as D (6 bases). Trimming removed 2 bases at V and 2 bases at J, with 10 bases between. Germline V gives CDR1 MNHEY, CDR2 SVGAGI. CDR3 length equals 14 residues. CDR3 sequence: CASSYQGGTYEQYF. The CDR3 bases are TGTGCCAGCAGTTACCAAGGGGGTACCTACGAGCAGTACTTC.

This clone was observed once. This rearrangement joins TRBV21-1 to TRBJ2-1; TRBD2 is the table's D call and was not checked against the DNA. TRBV21-1 is an annotated pseudogene. This CDR3 spans 19 amino acids. The CDR3 loop reads CASSKEGGASGNLYNEQFF. For the CDR3, the DNA is TGTGCCAGCAGCAAGGAAGGCGGGGCTAGCGGGAACCTTTACAATGAGCAGTTCTTC.

There are a few counts of this clone. V usage is TRBV5-1 and J usage is TRBJ1-5, with 9 bases identical to TRBD1. This CDR3 is built from 15 residues. CDR1 SGHRS and CDR2 YFSETQ come from the germline V gene. J was trimmed by 5 bases and V by 4 bases; bases with no gene match: 7. CDR3 region: CASSTGTGPHQPQHF. In DNA form, the CDR3 reads TGCGCCAGCAGCACTGGGACAGGGCCCCATCAGCCCCAGCATTTT.

This clone was counted a single time. The rearrangement links TRBV25-1 to TRBJ2-7; D perhaps matches TRBD2 (7 bases). Germline assignment: CDR1 MGHDK and CDR2 SYGVNS. The CDR3 length is 13 residues. Trimming shortened V by 6 bases and J by 3 bases, and 12 bases separated the two germline ends. The CDR3 is CASSIGGDYEQYF. The CDR3 coding sequence is TGTGCCAGCAGCATAGGGGGGGACTACGAGCAGTACTTC.

The chain links TRBV27 to TRBJ2-2, with 8 bases identical to TRBD1. Per the germline V gene, CDR1 is MNHEY and CDR2 is SMNVEV (reference sequence). The CDR3 has 15 amino acids. The ends lost 6 bases at V and 0 bases at J; junction bases unmatched: 3. The CDR3 coding sequence is TGTGCCAGCAGATTGACAGGGGCGAACACCGGGGAGCTGTTTTTT. This sequence encodes CASRLTGANTGELFF.

The chain recombines TRBV18 with TRBJ2-5; the match to TRBD1 covers 9 bases. The CDR3 is made up of 15 amino acids. Trimming took 2 bases from V and 5 from J; bases not matched to a gene: 6. Germline values: CDR1 KGHSH, CDR2 LQKENI. The CDR3 is CASSPEQGARETQYF. The CDR3 coding sequence is TGTGCCAGCTCACCAGAACAGGGGGCGAGGGAGACCCAGTACTTC.

This chain connects TRBV6-1 to TRBJ1-2; D perhaps matches TRBD1 (5 bases). V was trimmed by 2 bases and J by 0 bases, leaving 13 bases between them. CDR1 and CDR2 (germline): MNHNS, SASEGT. The CDR3 runs to 16 residues. The CDR3 spells CASSEKWTTANYGYTF. The CDR3 bases are TGTGCCAGCAGTGAAAAGTGGACAACAGCTAACTATGGCTACACCTTC.

Note on this clone: The identical CDR3 is also encoded by other nucleotide sequences in the sample. For the CDR3, the DNA is TGTGCCAGCAGCTTGGACGGGTATGGCTACACCTTC. It is translated as CASSLDGYGYTF. The chain couples TRBV5-4 to TRBJ1-2, with D hard to call. CDR1 SGHNT and CDR2 YYREEE come from the germline V gene (reference sequence). V lost 0 bases and J lost 5, with 5 bases in between. The CDR3 is 12 amino acids.

J is TRBJ2-3 and V is TRBV18; 11 nucleotides agree with TRBD2. Germline trimming cut 3 bases from V and 4 bases from J; bases unmatched to any gene: 3. The CDR3 spans 15 residues. Germline V gene sequence: CDR1 KGHSH, CDR2 LQKENI. The CDR3 nucleotides are TGTGCCAGCTCACCGACTAGCGGGATAGCAGATACGCAGTATTTT. The encoded protein is CASSPTSGIADTQYF. Full variable domain (outside the CDR3, taken from reference TRBV18 and TRBJ2-3): NAGVMQNPRHLVRRRGQEARLRCSPMKGHSHVYWYRQLPEEGLKFMVYLQKENIIDESGMPKERFSAEFPKEGPSILRIQQVVRGDSAAYFCASSPTSGIADTQYFGPGTRLTVL.

The V and J genes are TRBV9 and TRBJ2-2; D gene ambiguous. Looked up from germline, CDR1 is SGDLS and CDR2 is YYNGEE. The length of the CDR3 is 15 residues. Trimming removed 3 bases at V and 5 bases at J, with 14 bases between. The CDR3 region is CASSAHPGTTGELFF. CDR3 nucleotides: TGTGCCAGCAGCGCCCACCCAGGCACGACCGGGGAGCTGTTTTTT.

The chain combines TRBV6-5 with TRBJ2-3; no definite D call. Trimming took off 0 bases at V and 0 bases at J, with 10 bases between the two ends. Germline values: CDR1 MNHEY, CDR2 SVGAGI. The CDR3 sequence is 16 residues long. The CDR3 DNA sequence: TGTGCCAGCAGTTACTCCTATCGCTCTAGCACAGATACGCAGTATTTT. It codes for CASSYSYRSSTDTQYF.

The chain uses TRBV27 and TRBJ1-2, with 11 bases fitting TRBD1. The CDR3 runs 14 residues. CDR1 and CDR2 (germline): MNHEY, SMNVEV (reference sequence). J was trimmed by 7 bases and V by 7 bases; bases with no gene match: 8. As DNA, the CDR3 is TGTGCCAGCACTAAGGACAGGGGGCAACGTGGCTACACCTTC. Residues: CASTKDRGQRGYTF.

This clone occurred once. This rearrangement joins TRBV7-9 to TRBJ2-2; 9 positions match TRBD1. CDR1 is SEHNR and CDR2 is FQNEAQ in the germline V gene (reference sequence). V was pared by 5 bases and J by 6 bases, with 13 bases of the junction left unmatched. The CDR3 extends over 17 amino acids. The CDR3 loop reads CASSPANRDRAAGELFF. The CDR3 DNA is TGTGCCAGCAGCCCAGCAAACCGGGACAGGGCCGCCGGGGAGCTGTTTTTT. The full variable domain, rest sourced from reference TRBV7-9 and TRBJ2-2, is DTGVSQNPRHKITKRGQNVTFRCDPISEHNRLYWYRQTLGQGPEFLTYFQNEAQLEKSRLLSDRFSAERPKGSFSTLEIQRTEQGDSAMYLCASSPANRDRAAGELFFGEGSRLTVL.

Sample share makes this clone medium-sized. This chain joins TRBV4-2 and TRBJ1-5; the D is unclear. Germline V gives CDR1 LGHNA, CDR2 YNFKEQ. The CDR3 contains 15 residues. V was clipped by 3 bases and J by 0 bases, with 9 bases between them. CDR3 sequence reads: CASSQEDNSNQPQHF. CDR3 nucleotides: TGTGCCAGCAGCCAGGAAGACAATAGCAATCAGCCCCAGCATTTT.

This chain uses TRBV6-5 with TRBJ2-7; 10 nucleotides line up with TRBD2. The V gene's germline CDR1 is MNHEY and CDR2 SVGAGI. The CDR3 loop spans 15 amino acids. The J segment lost 0 bases and the V segment lost 8 bases, leaving 7 bases of the junction unmatched. The DNA of the CDR3 is TGTGCCAGCGGAGGACTAGCGGATAGCTCCTACGAGCAGTACTTC. Translated: CASGGLADSSYEQYF.

This clone was observed once. The V and J genes are TRBV2 and TRBJ2-1; 8 bases fit TRBD2. CDR1 SNHLY and CDR2 FYNNEI come from the germline V gene. The CDR3 extends over 11 amino acids. V dropped 7 bases and J dropped 14; count of bases not matched to a gene: 7. The CDR3 sequence: CASTAGGRKFF. In nucleotides, the CDR3 is TGTGCCAGCACGGCGGGAGGAAGAAAGTTCTTC.

The rearrangement joins TRBV9 to TRBJ1-2; 9 bases line up with TRBD1. Germline V gives CDR1 SGDLS, CDR2 YYNGEE. V trimming: 3 bases; J trimming: 4 bases; junction bases outside the gene matches: 10. This CDR3 contains 16 residues. The CDR3 DNA sequence: TGTGCCAGCAGCGCAACCCCACAGGGGGCCTCCTATGGCTACACCTTC. It codes for CASSATPQGASYGYTF.

CDR3 bases: TGTGCCCTAATCGGGTACAGGGCCTATGGCTACACCTTC. Translated, it gives CALIGYRAYGYTF. This chain joins TRBV30 and TRBJ1-2; D might be TRBD1 (6 bases). From germline, CDR1 is GTSNPN and CDR2 SVGIG (reference sequence). Trimming cost V 8 bases and J 4 bases, with 17 bases left between them. This CDR3 contains 13 residues.

The J gene is TRBJ2-4, the V gene TRBV10-3; weak D call: TRBD2 (5 bases). The CDR3 spans 16 residues. V was trimmed by 2 bases and J by 1 base, leaving 12 bases between them. CDR1 and CDR2 from the germline V gene are ENHRY and SYGVKD. The CDR3 is CAISEDGVSAKNIQYF. Written as DNA, the CDR3 is TGTGCCATCAGTGAGGACGGGGTATCCGCCAAAAACATTCAGTACTTC.

The chain employs TRBV4-1 and TRBJ1-6; D possibly corresponds to TRBD1 (5 bases). V was shortened by 0 bases and J by 4 bases, with 13 bases between the two germline ends. CDR1 is MGHRA, CDR2 YSYEKL, per germline. This CDR3 spans 17 amino acids. The CDR3 coding sequence is TGCGCCAGCAGCCAAGAGGAGGGGAGGAGGTATAATTCACCCCTCCACTTT. Translated, it gives CASSQEEGRRYNSPLHF.

This rearrangement joins TRBV18 to TRBJ2-3; 8 bases line up with TRBD1. V gave up 3 bases and J gave up 2 bases; unmatched junction bases: 1. The CDR3 is made up of 14 amino acids. Germline V gene data show CDR1 as KGHSH and CDR2 as LQKENI. The CDR3 region has the DNA TGTGCCAGCTCACCGACAGGGGTCACAGATACGCAGTATTTT. This codes for CASSPTGVTDTQYF.

The chain uses TRBV20-1 and TRBJ1-6; TRBD1 agrees at 8 bases. Germline lookup yields CDR1 DFQATT and CDR2 SNEGSKA (reference sequence). This CDR3 spans 14 amino acids. Germline trimming cut 3 bases from V and 5 bases from J; bases unmatched to any gene: 3. CDR3 residues: CSASRDRNNSPLHF. CDR3 coding DNA: TGCAGTGCTAGTAGGGACAGGAATAATTCACCCCTCCACTTT.

This sequence joins TRBV5-1 and TRBJ2-2; maybe TRBD1 (6 bases). Trimming took off 2 bases at V and 1 base at J, with 9 bases between the two ends. CDR1 is SGHRS and CDR2 is YFSETQ in the germline V gene. CDR3 size: 15 residues. DNA of the CDR3: TGCGCCAGCAGCTTCGGACAGATGAACACCGGGGAGCTGTTTTTT. Translating gives CASSFGQMNTGELFF.

This clone has more than one count but fewer than ten. V and J are TRBV10-1 and TRBJ2-3, with D unclear. Germline values: CDR1 WNHNN, CDR2 SYGVQD (reference sequence). The CDR3 contains 14 residues. Trimming took off 3 bases at V and 1 base at J, with 8 bases between the two ends. The CDR3 DNA reads as TGCGCCAGCAGTGATGGCTTCGGCACAGATACGCAGTATTTT. It codes for CASSDGFGTDTQYF.